This paragraph covers one TCR beta chain sequence. Antigen specificity is unknown. This entry is derived from a study of T cell repertoires in cytomegalovirus infection. About the study: CMV epitopes in the study were HLA-C-restricted (recently identified) and HLA-B-restricted (well studied). An indication of both CMV infection and matching HLA type came from public TCR beta signatures.

CDR3 length equals 14 residues. Trimming pared 2 bases from V and 6 bases from J, leaving 10 bases between. Germline loops: CDR1 KGHSH, CDR2 LQKENI. Via MiXCR, TCRdb re-called the reads, giving one row per CDR3 protein. The profile shows some 900,000 distinct CDR3 sequences, roughly 33% of them singletons. Whole-study findings and limits: Totalled public TCR beta family frequency picked out people who carried CMV plus the relevant HLA. Ex vivo, HLA-C-restricted CMV-specific TCR beta clonotypes prevailed over the rest of the response.

The chain is built from TRBV18 and TRBJ2-2; D is unresolved. The sample consisted of cultured CD8+ T cells from PBMCs, taken from culture after CMV antigen stimulation. The TCR originated in a human donor in good health (CMV status not recorded). Some clones in this sample may be carry-over from other donors' samples. The CDR3 DNA reads TGTGCCAGCTCACCAGAGGCGACCGCCGGGGAGCTGTTTTTT. As protein: CASSPEATAGELFF.